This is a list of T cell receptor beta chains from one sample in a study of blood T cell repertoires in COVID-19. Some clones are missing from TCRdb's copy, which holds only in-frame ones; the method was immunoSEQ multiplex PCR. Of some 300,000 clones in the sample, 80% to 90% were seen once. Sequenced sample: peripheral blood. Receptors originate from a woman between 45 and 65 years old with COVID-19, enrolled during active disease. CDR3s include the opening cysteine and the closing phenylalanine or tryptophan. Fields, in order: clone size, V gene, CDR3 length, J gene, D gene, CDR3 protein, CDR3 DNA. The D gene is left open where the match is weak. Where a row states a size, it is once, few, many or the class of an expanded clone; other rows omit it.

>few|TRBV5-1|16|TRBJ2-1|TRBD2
CASSLAGGYSYNEQFF
TGCGCCAGCAGCTTGGCGGGGGGGTACTCCTACAATGAGCAGTTCTTC
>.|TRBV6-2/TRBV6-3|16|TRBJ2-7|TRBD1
CASSFLGQGVANEQYF
TGTGCCAGCAGCTTCCTCGGACAGGGGGTCGCCAACGAGCAGTACTTC
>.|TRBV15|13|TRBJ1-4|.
CATTPGTNEKLFF
TGTGCCACCACTCCGGGTACTAATGAAAAACTGTTTTTT
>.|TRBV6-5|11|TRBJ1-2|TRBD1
CASTDRGSYTF
TGTGCCAGCACCGACAGGGGTAGCTACACCTTC
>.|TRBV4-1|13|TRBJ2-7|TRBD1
CASSERDRGEQYF
TGCGCCAGCAGCGAGCGGGACAGGGGCGAGCAGTACTTC
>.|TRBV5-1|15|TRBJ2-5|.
CASSFESLRKETQYF
TGCGCCAGCAGCTTTGAGAGTTTGAGGAAAGAGACCCAGTACTTC
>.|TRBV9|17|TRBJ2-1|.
CASSVEAARAAYNEQFF
TGTGCCAGCAGCGTAGAGGCGGCGAGGGCCGCCTACAATGAGCAGTTCTTC
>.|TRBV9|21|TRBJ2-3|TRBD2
CASSVNGLAGEGGPSTDTQYF
TGTGCCAGCAGCGTCAATGGGCTAGCGGGAGAGGGGGGCCCTAGCACAGATACGCAGTATTTT
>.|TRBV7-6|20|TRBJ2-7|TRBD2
CASSPSSASGDYLSSYEQYF
TGTGCCAGCAGCCCCAGTTCGGCTAGCGGGGACTATTTAAGCTCCTACGAGCAGTACTTC
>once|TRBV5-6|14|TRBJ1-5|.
CASSGGISNQPQHF
TGTGCCAGCAGCGGGGGGATTAGCAATCAGCCCCAGCATTTT
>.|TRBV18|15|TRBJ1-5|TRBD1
CASSRGQGFYQPQHF
TGTGCCAGCTCACGGGGACAGGGGTTCTATCAGCCCCAGCATTTT
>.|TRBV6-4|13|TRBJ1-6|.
CASSARGDSPLHF
TGTGCCAGCAGTGCCAGGGGAGATTCACCCCTCCACTTT
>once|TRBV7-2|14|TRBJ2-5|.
CASSLDSNWETQYF
TGTGCCAGCAGCTTAGACAGCAACTGGGAGACCCAGTACTTC
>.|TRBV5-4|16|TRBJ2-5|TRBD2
CASSLGLAGSQETQYF
TGTGCCAGCAGCTTGGGCCTAGCGGGATCCCAAGAGACCCAGTACTTC
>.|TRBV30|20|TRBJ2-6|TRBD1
CAWSVGSHRGLSSGANVLTF
TGTGCCTGGAGTGTCGGTTCCCACAGGGGCCTCAGCTCTGGGGCCAACGTCCTGACTTTC
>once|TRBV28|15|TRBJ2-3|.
CASSFFGQGADTQYF
.
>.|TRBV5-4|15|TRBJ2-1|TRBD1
CASSSDRGYYNEQFF
TGTGCCAGCAGCTCCGACAGGGGTTACTACAATGAGCAGTTCTTC
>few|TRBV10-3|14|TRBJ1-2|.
CAISELTGSPGYTF
TGTGCCATCAGTGAGCTTACAGGGTCTCCTGGCTACACCTTC
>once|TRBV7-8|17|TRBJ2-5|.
CASSLLGGQYGAETQYF
TGTGCCAGCAGCTTACTCGGGGGGCAATACGGTGCGGAGACCCAGTACTTC
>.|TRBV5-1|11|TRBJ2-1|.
CASTSHRRQFF
TGCGCCAGCACCTCCCACAGACGGCAGTTCTTC
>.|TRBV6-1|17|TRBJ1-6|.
CASSDRDHRLHNSPLHF
TGTGCCAGCAGTGATCGCGATCACAGGCTACATAATTCACCCCTCCACTTT
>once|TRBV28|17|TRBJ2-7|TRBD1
CASSSPGQAAFSYEQYF
TGTGCCAGCAGTTCCCCCGGACAGGCTGCCTTTTCCTACGAGCAGTACTTC
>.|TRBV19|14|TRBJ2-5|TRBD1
CASSMGQLTETQYF
TGTGCCAGTAGTATGGGACAGTTAACGGAGACCCAGTACTTC
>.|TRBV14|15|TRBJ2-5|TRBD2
CASSGGDYHGETQYF
TGTGCCAGCAGCGGAGGGGACTATCACGGGGAGACCCAGTACTTC
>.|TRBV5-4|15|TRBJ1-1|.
CASSSPTDLNTEAFF
TGTGCCAGCAGCTCTCCGACAGACTTGAACACTGAAGCTTTCTTT
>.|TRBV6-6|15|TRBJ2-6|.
CASSKGQSGANVLTF
TGTGCCAGCAGCAAAGGACAGTCTGGGGCCAACGTCCTGACTTTC
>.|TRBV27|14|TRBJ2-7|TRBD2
CASRRGAGRDEQYF
TGTGCCAGCCGCCGGGGAGCGGGACGAGACGAGCAGTACTTC
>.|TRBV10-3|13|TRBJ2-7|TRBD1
CATQNRGPYEQYF
TGTGCCACCCAGAACAGGGGTCCCTACGAGCAGTACTTC
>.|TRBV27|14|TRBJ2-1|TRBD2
CASSFGSSGVEQFF
TGTGCCAGCAGTTTTGGGTCTAGCGGAGTTGAGCAGTTCTTC
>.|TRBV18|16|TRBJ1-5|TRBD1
CASSPGTVYSNQPQHF
TGTGCCAGCTCACCCGGGACAGTTTATAGCAATCAGCCCCAGCATTTT
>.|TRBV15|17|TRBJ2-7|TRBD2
CATSRGLAGGEGYEQYF
TGTGCCACCAGCAGGGGACTAGCGGGAGGGGAGGGCTACGAGCAGTACTTC
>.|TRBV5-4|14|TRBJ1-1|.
CASQGRDMNTEAFF
TGTGCCAGCCAGGGGCGAGATATGAACACTGAAGCTTTCTTT
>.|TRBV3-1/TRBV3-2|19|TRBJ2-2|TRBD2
CASTTSLAGGPSGTGELFF
TGTGCCAGCACAACTTCACTAGCGGGAGGGCCCTCGGGCACCGGGGAGCTGTTTTTT
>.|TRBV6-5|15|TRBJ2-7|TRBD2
CASRSGTSDPYEQYF
TGTGCCAGCAGATCAGGGACTAGCGACCCCTACGAGCAGTACTTC
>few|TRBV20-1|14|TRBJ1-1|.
CSASRGAMNTEAFF
TGCAGTGCTAGTCGTGGGGCAATGAACACTGAAGCTTTCTTT
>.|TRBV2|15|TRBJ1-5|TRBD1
CASSPDRENNQPQHF
TGTGCCAGCAGCCCGGACAGGGAGAATAATCAGCCCCAGCATTTT
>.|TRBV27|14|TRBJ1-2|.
CASSLLQGNYGYTF
TGTGCCAGCAGTCTGCTACAGGGTAACTATGGCTACACCTTC
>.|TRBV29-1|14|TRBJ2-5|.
CSVERASRQETQYF
TGCAGCGTTGAAAGGGCTAGCCGCCAAGAGACCCAGTACTTC
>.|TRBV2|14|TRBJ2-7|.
CASTSSTRLDEQYF
TGTGCCAGCACCAGCTCGACTAGGCTCGACGAGCAGTACTTC
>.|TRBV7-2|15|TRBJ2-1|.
CASSLAVSSYNEQFF
TGTGCCAGCAGCTTAGCGGTCAGCTCCTACAATGAGCAGTTCTTC
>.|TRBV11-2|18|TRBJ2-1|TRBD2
CASSSGRAGSSSYNEQFF
TGTGCCAGCAGCTCGGGGAGGGCGGGCTCTAGCTCCTACAATGAGCAGTTCTTC
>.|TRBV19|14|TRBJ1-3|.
CATASGGGGNTIYF
TGTGCCACCGCGTCGGGGGGCGGTGGAAACACCATATATTTT
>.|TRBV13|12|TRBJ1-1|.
CASRLLDTEAFF
TGTGCCAGCAGACTCTTGGACACTGAAGCTTTCTTT